The T cell receptor (beta chain) under discussion was sequenced for a study of T cell repertoires in cytomegalovirus infection. Germline CDR1 and CDR2: MDHEN and SYDVKM. This CDR3 contains 16 residues. Losses at the gene ends were 8 bases for V and 3 bases for J; bases not matched to a gene: 12. TCRdb re-derived calls from the reads in MiXCR, one entry per CDR3 protein. The sample lists about 770,000 distinct CDR3 sequences, about 29% occurring once. This clonotype was counted between two and nine times. The antigen remains unidentified. The sample consisted of cultured CD8+ T cells from PBMCs, taken from culture after CMV antigen stimulation. The chain employs TRBV28 and TRBJ2-1; TRBD1 matches 8 bases. The receptor comes from a human donor in good health (CMV status not recorded). Some clones in this sample may be carry-over from other donors' samples. The CDR3: CASAGTGAPYYNEQFF. The CDR3 DNA reads TGTGCCAGCGCCGGGACAGGTGCCCCCTACTACAATGAGCAGTTCTTC.